This TCR beta chain was profiled in a study of blood T cell repertoires in COVID-19. CDR3 length equals 13 residues. V shed 2 bases, J shed 5 bases, and the junction held 4 bases outside the gene matches. Germline loops: CDR1 GTSNPN, CDR2 SVGIG (reference sequence). Clones were sequenced by immunoSEQ multiplex PCR, and TCRdb holds only the in-frame ones, with some missing. The table has roughly 300,000 clones, 85% seen once. The origin of this receptor is a human donor in a cohort sampled during active COVID-19. The sequencing input was peripheral blood. The chain uses TRBV30 and TRBJ2-5; 8 bases match TRBD2. CDR3 residues: CAWSRGTRETQYF. The CDR3 coding sequence is TGTGCCTGGAGTCGCGGGACTAGGGAGACCCAGTACTTC.